Listed below are T cell receptor beta chains from one sample, sequenced in a study of CD8 T cells in Susac syndrome. One entry per CDR3 protein, called by TCRdb with MiXCR from the immunoSEQ multiplex PCR reads. The table has 150,000 to 200,000 distinct CDR3 sequences, approximately 94% seen once; the top ten hold 0.08% to 0.095%. Sequences were obtained from CD4+ T cells from PBMCs. The source of these receptors is a human donor with multiple sclerosis. The conserved cysteine and the conserved F or W are not part of the CDR3 here. Fields, in order: V gene, J gene, D gene, CDR3 protein. A D gene is named only where the DNA matches it firmly.

v_call: TRBV7-2
j_call: TRBJ2-7
d_call: TRBD2
cdr3_aa: ASTNGGWAYEQY

v_call: TRBV19
j_call: TRBJ2-2
d_call: TRBD2
cdr3_aa: ASSLGLVDTGELF

v_call: TRBV29-1
j_call: TRBJ1-2
d_call: TRBD1
cdr3_aa: SVVSNRGRYGYT

v_call: TRBV4-2
j_call: TRBJ2-2
d_call: TRBD2
cdr3_aa: ASSLPGLAAAGTGELF

v_call: TRBV9
j_call: TRBJ2-1
d_call: NA
cdr3_aa: ASRKGSSYNEQF

v_call: TRBV18
j_call: TRBJ1-1
d_call: NA
cdr3_aa: ASSRRGTEAF

v_call: TRBV12-3/TRBV12-4
j_call: TRBJ1-5
d_call: NA
cdr3_aa: ASSFISNQPQH

v_call: TRBV18
j_call: TRBJ2-1
d_call: NA
cdr3_aa: ASSPSSRTNNEQF

v_call: TRBV9
j_call: TRBJ2-1
d_call: NA
cdr3_aa: ASSVAGLDNEQF

v_call: TRBV6-5
j_call: TRBJ1-3
d_call: NA
cdr3_aa: ASSYSPQGRHTIY

v_call: TRBV4-2
j_call: TRBJ2-3
d_call: TRBD2
cdr3_aa: ASSQDPGRGTDTQY

v_call: TRBV20-1
j_call: TRBJ2-7
d_call: NA
cdr3_aa: SARGTWEQY

v_call: TRBV5-1
j_call: TRBJ2-7
d_call: NA
cdr3_aa: ASSPRSTPDYEQY

v_call: TRBV7-2
j_call: TRBJ2-7
d_call: NA
cdr3_aa: ASSLVGSESYEQY

v_call: TRBV6-1
j_call: TRBJ1-5
d_call: NA
cdr3_aa: ASNIRDTFNQPQH

v_call: TRBV11-2
j_call: TRBJ2-1
d_call: NA
cdr3_aa: ASSSTTLGLANEQF

v_call: TRBV6-5
j_call: TRBJ2-6
d_call: TRBD1
cdr3_aa: ASSYSRGTAGANVLT

v_call: TRBV20-1
j_call: TRBJ2-3
d_call: TRBD2
cdr3_aa: SASGAGVDTQY

v_call: TRBV14
j_call: TRBJ1-1
d_call: NA
cdr3_aa: ASSQDIRNTEAF

v_call: TRBV30
j_call: TRBJ1-1
d_call: NA
cdr3_aa: AWNRAENTEAF

v_call: TRBV20-1
j_call: TRBJ2-3
d_call: TRBD2
cdr3_aa: SPSYGTSGSTQY

v_call: TRBV18
j_call: TRBJ2-5
d_call: NA
cdr3_aa: ASSPPRLGTRQETQY

v_call: TRBV5-4
j_call: TRBJ2-7
d_call: NA
cdr3_aa: APSPTPYSYEQY

v_call: TRBV7-2
j_call: TRBJ1-5
d_call: NA
cdr3_aa: ASSSDTGKGQPQH

v_call: TRBV5-4
j_call: TRBJ2-1
d_call: TRBD2
cdr3_aa: ASSPGGSGGGNEQF

v_call: TRBV29-1
j_call: TRBJ1-1
d_call: NA
cdr3_aa: SVGQIAEAF

v_call: TRBV29-1
j_call: TRBJ1-1
d_call: NA
cdr3_aa: SVSRGGTEAF

v_call: TRBV10-3
j_call: TRBJ2-7
d_call: TRBD2
cdr3_aa: AITESGGSSYEQY

v_call: TRBV20-1
j_call: TRBJ1-3
d_call: NA
cdr3_aa: SATPDWSSGNTIY

v_call: TRBV6-5
j_call: TRBJ2-1
d_call: TRBD2
cdr3_aa: ASSYSTSGDLGQF

v_call: TRBV4-1
j_call: TRBJ2-7
d_call: TRBD1
cdr3_aa: ASSHFYRDSTYEQY

v_call: TRBV18
j_call: TRBJ2-1
d_call: NA
cdr3_aa: ASSPGDNEQF

v_call: TRBV7-9
j_call: TRBJ2-7
d_call: NA
cdr3_aa: ASGGQRFSYEQY

v_call: TRBV19
j_call: TRBJ2-7
d_call: NA
cdr3_aa: ASTSGLMAPYEQY

v_call: TRBV24-1
j_call: TRBJ1-2
d_call: TRBD1
cdr3_aa: ATSASSGTGDYGYT

v_call: TRBV6-5
j_call: TRBJ2-7
d_call: NA
cdr3_aa: ASSYSPDTYEQY

v_call: TRBV4-2
j_call: TRBJ2-5
d_call: TRBD1
cdr3_aa: ASSQRDRGETQY

v_call: TRBV20-1
j_call: TRBJ2-7
d_call: TRBD2
cdr3_aa: SARIGSGSSYEQY

v_call: TRBV5-1
j_call: TRBJ2-5
d_call: TRBD2
cdr3_aa: ASPHRKMAGGMETQY

v_call: TRBV24-1
j_call: TRBJ1-2
d_call: NA
cdr3_aa: ATSDATDYGYT

v_call: TRBV2
j_call: TRBJ2-7
d_call: NA
cdr3_aa: ASRSTGTNYEQY

v_call: TRBV29-1
j_call: TRBJ2-3
d_call: NA
cdr3_aa: SFHPRTGDTQY

v_call: TRBV15
j_call: TRBJ1-1
d_call: NA
cdr3_aa: ATSIPTGGLTEAF

v_call: TRBV30
j_call: TRBJ1-2
d_call: NA
cdr3_aa: AHMRIVGYT

v_call: TRBV12-3/TRBV12-4
j_call: TRBJ1-6
d_call: TRBD1
cdr3_aa: ASSVTGTDSPLH

v_call: TRBV30
j_call: TRBJ2-1
d_call: TRBD2
cdr3_aa: AWFGLAPHHNEQF

v_call: TRBV28
j_call: TRBJ2-5
d_call: NA
cdr3_aa: ASSNLPQETQY

v_call: TRBV5-6
j_call: TRBJ2-7
d_call: TRBD2
cdr3_aa: ASSWFSGTSSYEQY

v_call: TRBV6-7
j_call: TRBJ2-7
d_call: TRBD1
cdr3_aa: ASTGQGASYEQY

v_call: TRBV28
j_call: TRBJ1-5
d_call: NA
cdr3_aa: ASSFGQIFNQPQH

v_call: TRBV6-2/TRBV6-3
j_call: TRBJ2-1
d_call: TRBD2
cdr3_aa: ASTSGGGRANSYNEQF

v_call: TRBV10-3
j_call: TRBJ2-1
d_call: NA
cdr3_aa: AISDRRNEQF

v_call: TRBV29-1
j_call: TRBJ2-7
d_call: NA
cdr3_aa: SVGLAYEQY